What follows are 17 T cell receptor beta chains derived from one specimen sequenced in a study of blood T cell repertoires in COVID-19. Measured with immunoSEQ multiplex PCR; TCRdb has only the in-frame clones, and not every one. Seen here are roughly 200,000 clones, over 75% observed once, and the top ten hold 15% to 20%. The sequencing input was peripheral blood. The receptors were gathered from a person aged 65-85 years with COVID-19, enrolled during active disease.

The V call is TRBV11-2, the J call TRBJ2-2, with D possibly TRBD2 on 6 matching bases. The CDR3 consists of 14 residues. Germline-derived CDR1 and CDR2 are SGHAT and FQNNGV. Trimming pared 3 bases from V and 6 bases from J, leaving 11 bases between. The CDR3 region has the DNA TGTGCCAGCAGCTTCGGCGGGAATGCCGGGGAGCTGTTTTTT. Its translation: CASSFGGNAGELFF.

This clone was recorded only once. The chain links TRBV29-1 to TRBJ2-5, with D maybe TRBD2 (7 bases). V was pared by 3 bases and J by 2 bases, with 19 bases between. The CDR3 has 16 residues. The germline gives CDR1 SQVTM, CDR2 ANQGSEA. CDR3 in amino acids: CSVDRGAGRGQETQYF. The CDR3, as DNA: TGCAGCGTTGACAGGGGAGCGGGACGGGGGCAAGAGACCCAGTACTTC.

The V gene is TRBV7-2, the J gene TRBJ1-2; the D gene is possibly TRBD1 (5 bases). V was pared by 0 bases and J by 9 bases, with 14 bases between. This CDR3 contains 14 residues. The germline CDR1 and CDR2 sequences are SGHTA and FQGNSA. CDR3 in DNA: TGTGCCAGCAGCTTAGCGCAGGGCCCGCGTAGCTACACCTTC. Residues: CASSLAQGPRSYTF.

The count of this clone is one. The V gene is TRBV7-2, the J gene TRBJ2-7; D not resolved. From germline, CDR1 is SGHTA and CDR2 FQGNSA. Trimming stripped 2 bases from V and 3 bases from J, with 8 bases between. The CDR3 sequence is 13 residues long. The CDR3 is CASSLFQVYEQYF. The CDR3 nucleotides are TGTGCCAGCAGCTTATTTCAGGTCTACGAGCAGTACTTC.

This rearrangement joins TRBV27 to TRBJ2-2; D ambiguous. This CDR3 is built from 14 residues. Germline V gives CDR1 MNHEY, CDR2 SMNVEV (reference sequence). V was pared by 4 bases and J by 1 base, with 7 bases between. CDR3 loop: CASSWRQNTGELFF. The CDR3 DNA follows: TGTGCCAGCAGTTGGCGGCAGAACACCGGGGAGCTGTTTTTT.

The gene calls are TRBV19 and TRBJ2-3; 8 nucleotides match TRBD2. Germline trimming cut 7 bases from V and 3 bases from J; bases unmatched to any gene: 6. CDR3 length: 14 residues. CDR1 and CDR2 (germline): LNHDA, SQIVND (reference sequence). The CDR3 loop reads CASTTGGGTDTQYF. The CDR3 region has the DNA TGTGCCAGTACCACGGGAGGGGGAACAGATACGCAGTATTTT.

The CDR3 bases are TGCAGTGCTAGTCCGGGGGGGACTTACGAGCAGTACTTC. Translation: CSASPGGTYEQYF. The chain combines TRBV20-1 with TRBJ2-7; the match to TRBD2 covers 8 bases. V was pared by 3 bases and J by 4 bases, with 5 bases of the junction left unmatched. CDR1 is DFQATT, CDR2 SNEGSKA, per germline (reference sequence). The CDR3 runs 13 residues.

This sequence joins TRBV6-5 and TRBJ2-3; 8 nucleotides match TRBD2. Germline trimming cut 2 bases from V and 3 bases from J; bases unmatched to any gene: 7. CDR1 and CDR2 (germline): MNHEY, SVGAGI. This CDR3 region has 16 residues. The CDR3 sequence is CASSYGLAGRTDTQYF. The CDR3 DNA follows: TGTGCCAGCAGTTACGGGCTAGCGGGCCGTACAGATACGCAGTATTTT.

The rearrangement joins TRBV12-3 or TRBV12-4 to TRBJ2-1; 8 positions agree with TRBD2. The CDR3 covers 12 residues. V lost 5 bases to trimming and J lost 14 bases; unmatched junction nucleotides: 8. For the CDR3, the DNA is TGTGCCAGCAGTCGCCACACGGGGGGGGAGTTCTTC. Encoded protein: CASSRHTGGEFF.

This clone was recorded only once. The chain is built from TRBV4-1 and TRBJ2-3; D is uncertain. The CDR3 has 14 residues. V lost 2 bases and J 4 bases, leaving 10 bases between the germline ends. Germline V gives CDR1 MGHRA, CDR2 YSYEKL. CDR3 amino acids: CASSQLFSPDTQYF. The CDR3 nucleotides read TGCGCCAGCAGCCAACTGTTCAGTCCAGATACGCAGTATTTT.

This chain joins TRBV6-5 and TRBJ2-1; D is perhaps TRBD1 (6 bases). CDR1 MNHEY and CDR2 SVGAGI come from the germline V gene. The CDR3 runs 14 residues. The germline V and J ends were trimmed by 6 bases and 7 bases, with 16 bases remaining between them. CDR3 sequence reads: CASSLDRILNEQFF. The DNA of the CDR3 is TGTGCCAGCAGCTTGGACAGAATACTGAATGAGCAGTTCTTC.

The CDR3 sequence: CASSFSTGELFF. The CDR3 nucleotides are TGTGCCAGCAGCTTCTCCACCGGGGAGCTGTTTTTT. This chain connects TRBV7-2 to TRBJ2-2, with D hard to call. The CDR3 spans 12 residues. V was trimmed by 3 bases and J by 4 bases, leaving 3 bases between them. The germline V gene encodes CDR1 SGHTA and CDR2 FQGNSA.

CDR3 nucleotide sequence: TGTGCCAGCAGCCGGATCAAACAGGGTCCGGGGTTTGAGGTTTATAGCAATCAGCCCCAGCATTTT. Its translation is CASSRIKQGPGFEVYSNQPQHF. The rearrangement links TRBV3-1 (or the pseudogene TRBV3-2) to TRBJ1-5; D may be TRBD1 (6 bases). The CDR3 covers 22 residues. V lost 4 bases, J lost 0 bases, and 31 bases lay in between. Germline V lookup: CDR1 LGHDT, CDR2 YNNKEL (reference sequence).

The chain couples TRBV7-9 to TRBJ1-4; 9 nucleotides match TRBD1. Germline assignment: CDR1 SEHNR and CDR2 FQNEAQ (reference sequence). The V and J ends lost 5 bases and 10 bases, in that order; junction bases with no gene match: 8. The CDR3 covers 14 residues. The DNA of the CDR3 is TGTGCCAGCAGCGTGGGACAGGGCATCGGAAAACTGTTTTTT. Its translation is CASSVGQGIGKLFF. The whole variable domain, filled in from reference TRBV7-9 and TRBJ1-4, reads DTGVSQNPRHKITKRGQNVTFRCDPISEHNRLYWYRQTLGQGPEFLTYFQNEAQLEKSRLLSDRFSAERPKGSFSTLEIQRTEQGDSAMYLCASSVGQGIGKLFFGSGTQLSVL.

The chain combines TRBV6-2 or TRBV6-3 with TRBJ2-7; 13 bases are a match to TRBD2. Losses at the gene ends were 3 bases for V and 4 bases for J; bases not matched to a gene: 3. CDR3 length: 15 amino acids. Germline CDR1 MNHEY, CDR2 SVGEGT. The CDR3 DNA is TGTGCCAGCAGTTATTCACTAGCGGGAGGGTACGAGCAGTACTTC. It is translated as CASSYSLAGGYEQYF.

This clone appeared a few times. The J gene is TRBJ1-1, the V gene TRBV5-1; D might be TRBD1 (5 bases). Trimming cost V 4 bases and J 3 bases, with 16 bases left between them. In germline, CDR1 is SGHRS, CDR2 YFSETQ. The CDR3 length is 15 residues. CDR3 bases: TGCGCCAGCAGCCCCGTCGGGGGGTGGGACACTGAAGCTTTCTTT. Its translation is CASSPVGGWDTEAFF.

A single count supports this clone. The J gene is TRBJ2-4, the V gene TRBV27; 7 bases are shared with TRBD2. CDR3 length equals 13 residues. Germline V CDR1 and CDR2: MNHEY, SMNVEV (reference sequence). The V and J ends lost 5 bases and 9 bases, in that order; junction bases with no gene match: 7. The CDR3 sequence: CASSGEGRAIQYF. The CDR3, as DNA: TGTGCCAGCAGTGGTGAAGGGAGGGCCATTCAGTACTTC.